A single sample is the source of the 6 T cell receptor beta chains below, sequenced in a study of blood T cell repertoires in COVID-19. Sequencing was performed with immunoSEQ multiplex PCR; in TCRdb, only in-frame clones are kept and a portion is missing. The data contain approximately 260,000 clones, about 80% of them seen just once; the ten biggest clones take up less than 10%. The sequenced material came from peripheral blood. These receptors all stem from a human donor in a cohort sampled during active COVID-19.

This chain connects TRBV6-5 to TRBJ1-1; 8 nucleotides line up with TRBD1. V lost 4 bases, J lost 4 bases, and 8 bases stayed unmatched. Germline loops: CDR1 MNHEY, CDR2 SVGAGI. The CDR3 contains 15 residues. The CDR3 spells CASSSDREVGTEAFF. The DNA for the CDR3 is TGTGCCAGCAGTTCGGACAGGGAAGTCGGCACTGAAGCTTTCTTT.

The genes are TRBV7-8 and TRBJ2-7; D may be TRBD1 (5 bases). The V and J ends lost 3 bases and 0 bases respectively, with 18 bases between them. This CDR3 spans 17 amino acids. The germline CDR1 and CDR2 sequences are SGHVS and FQNEAQ. CDR3 residues: CASSFSLDLDNSYEQYF. In DNA, the CDR3 is TGTGCCAGCAGCTTTAGCCTGGACCTGGACAACTCCTACGAGCAGTACTTC.

This sequence joins TRBV24-1 and TRBJ2-7, with 7 bases lining up with TRBD2. In germline, CDR1 is KGHDR, CDR2 SFDVKD. There are 15 residues in the CDR3. Trimming removed 0 bases from V and 3 bases from J; junction bases left unmatched: 4. CDR3 sequence: CATSDLRREGYEQYF. DNA of the CDR3: TGTGCCACCAGTGATTTGCGCAGGGAGGGCTACGAGCAGTACTTC.

The V gene is TRBV7-6, the J gene TRBJ1-4; 9 bases match TRBD1. Germline-derived CDR1 and CDR2 are SGHVS and FNYEAQ. Unmatched junction bases numbered 4, after V lost 5 bases and J lost 0 bases. There are 16 residues in the CDR3. CDR3 nucleotides: TGTGCCAGCAGCCACCGGGACAGGGCAACTAATGAAAAACTGTTTTTT. This gives the protein CASSHRDRATNEKLFF.

The gene calls are TRBV5-8 and TRBJ1-2; the D is unclear. The germline V gene encodes CDR1 SGHTS and CDR2 YDEGEE. The CDR3 loop spans 17 amino acids. The V and J ends lost 0 bases and 10 bases respectively, with 25 bases between them. The CDR3 DNA reads TGTGCCAGCAGCTTGGGTCACATCCCGGTTGGGCAAGTTGCCTACACCTTC. This encodes CASSLGHIPVGQVAYTF.

The chain links TRBV3-1 (or the pseudogene TRBV3-2) to TRBJ2-1; weak D call: TRBD1 (6 bases). V lost 4 bases to trimming and J lost 10 bases, with 11 bases between them. The CDR3 covers 12 residues. From germline, CDR1 is LGHDT and CDR2 YNNKEL (reference sequence). This CDR3 reads CASSLPQGEQFF. CDR3 in DNA: TGTGCCAGCAGCCTACCTCAGGGGGAGCAGTTCTTC.